The 30 T cell receptor beta chains below come from one sample, sequenced in a study of beta chain features in type 1 diabetes. Their target antigens are unknown. The sequenced template was cDNA made from the entire isolated RNA. This table comes from immunoSEQ multiplex PCR, and its TCRdb copy is limited to in-frame clones, with some not included. The repertoire holds about 300,000 clones, with less than 15% as singletons. Notes on the study in general: Researchers report that Type 1 diabetes patients had moderately but significantly shorter TCRB CDR3s across all four CD4+ subsets.

Sequenced: naive CD4+ T cells from blood. The receptors stem from a woman aged 18-30 years with type 1 diabetes.

Comment on this clone: One junction end does not reproduce the germline sequence, and a read error may be involved. The genes are TRBV5-4 and TRBJ2-7, with D unresolved. Germline V gene data show CDR1 as SGHNT and CDR2 as YYREEE (reference sequence). The CDR3 extends over 13 amino acids. CDR3 sequence: CASSLFTQTASSF. CDR3 nucleotide sequence: TGTGCCAGCAGCTTGTTTACTCAAACAGCATCCAGTTTC.

This chain uses TRBV18 with TRBJ2-1; TRBD2 aligns across 8 bases. Germline CDR1 and CDR2: KGHSH and LQKENI. This CDR3 is built from 14 residues. J was trimmed by 8 bases and V by 4 bases; bases with no gene match: 7. CDR3 loop: CASSLNSGIDEQFF. CDR3 coding DNA: TGTGCCAGCTCACTCAATAGCGGGATCGATGAGCAGTTCTTC.

CDR3: CATSRGGGQSYEQYF. The CDR3 nucleotides read TGTGCCACCAGCAGAGGTGGGGGACAATCCTACGAGCAGTACTTC. The chain recombines TRBV15 with TRBJ2-7, with D possibly matching TRBD1 (6 bases). The CDR3 loop spans 15 amino acids. Between the trimmed V and J ends, which lost 1 base and 1 base, there was a span of 11 bases. Germline assignment: CDR1 LNHNV and CDR2 YYDKDF (reference sequence).

This clone was counted only a few times. The V and J genes are TRBV7-9 and TRBJ2-1; TRBD2 agrees at 12 bases. CDR1 and CDR2 (germline): SEHNR, FQNEAQ (reference sequence). V dropped 5 bases and J dropped 5; count of bases not matched to a gene: 7. The CDR3 runs 16 residues. CDR3 sequence reads: CASSPGTSGYNNEQFF. In nucleotides, the CDR3 is TGTGCCAGCAGCCCCGGGACTAGCGGGTACAACAATGAGCAGTTCTTC.

The chain has TRBV30 and TRBJ1-4; D may be TRBD1 (5 bases). The germline gives CDR1 GTSNPN, CDR2 SVGIG (reference sequence). Deletions cut 4 bases from V and 0 bases from J, with 9 bases between. CDR3 length: 14 residues. The CDR3 bases are TGTGCCTGGACCCGACAGTCAACTAATGAAAAACTGTTTTTT. This translates into CAWTRQSTNEKLFF.

This clone was counted a few times. This chain connects TRBV7-2 to TRBJ2-3, with D possibly matching TRBD2 (5 bases). Germline loops: CDR1 SGHTA, CDR2 FQGNSA. V was trimmed by 0 bases and J by 3 bases, leaving 10 bases between them. The CDR3 spans 15 residues. The CDR3 region has the DNA TGTGCCAGCAGCTTAGCGAGGACTTTTACAGATACGCAGTATTTT. Protein product: CASSLARTFTDTQYF.

The J gene is TRBJ1-1, the V gene TRBV5-1; D might be TRBD1 (6 bases). The V and J ends lost 3 bases and 6 bases respectively, with 12 bases between them. CDR1 is SGHRS, CDR2 YFSETQ, per germline. The CDR3 runs to 13 residues. In DNA, the CDR3 is TGCGCCAGCAGCTCCGGGGACACCGCTGAAGCTTTCTTT. Its translation: CASSSGDTAEAFF.

On this clone: The junction shows a germline mismatch at one end, possibly a read error. J is TRBJ2-1 and V is TRBV5-4; 7 nucleotides agree with TRBD1. This CDR3 region has 16 residues. The germline gives CDR1 SGHNT, CDR2 YYREEE (reference sequence). As DNA, the CDR3 is TGCGCCAGCAGCCAAGGACAGGTTAGATGGTCCAATGAGCAGTTCTTC. As protein: CASSQGQVRWSNEQFF.

V gene TRBV6-1 combines with J gene TRBJ2-3; 7 nucleotides align to TRBD1. Germline assignment: CDR1 MNHNS and CDR2 SASEGT. The CDR3 is made up of 15 amino acids. With 7 bases clipped from V and 3 bases from J, the junction kept 10 bases outside the gene matches. DNA for the CDR3: TGTGCCAGCAACCTGGACAGGCACCGAACAGATACGCAGTATTTT. Its translation is CASNLDRHRTDTQYF.

The chain links TRBV7-9 to TRBJ1-1; 7 bases match TRBD1. The CDR3 runs 15 residues. With V trimmed by 7 bases and J by 0 bases, 8 bases remained unmatched. In germline, CDR1 is SEHNR, CDR2 FQNEAQ (reference sequence). DNA of the CDR3: TGTGCCAGCACCGATATGACAGGGTTGAACACTGAAGCTTTCTTT. Residues: CASTDMTGLNTEAFF. Filled out from reference TRBV7-9 and TRBJ1-1, the complete variable domain reads DTGVSQNPRHKITKRGQNVTFRCDPISEHNRLYWYRQTLGQGPEFLTYFQNEAQLEKSRLLSDRFSAERPKGSFSTLEIQRTEQGDSAMYLCASTDMTGLNTEAFFGQGTRLTVV.

This rearrangement joins TRBV30 to TRBJ2-5, with D perhaps matching TRBD2 (5 bases). There are 13 residues in the CDR3. V was clipped by 2 bases and J by 2 bases, with 9 bases between them. In germline, CDR1 is GTSNPN, CDR2 SVGIG (reference sequence). The CDR3 spells CAWSRRNQETQYF. Written as DNA, the CDR3 is TGTGCCTGGAGTCGGAGGAATCAAGAGACCCAGTACTTC.

This clone has only a few counts. The chain combines TRBV28 with TRBJ2-1; tentatively, D is TRBD2 (5 bases). Germline CDR1 MDHEN, CDR2 SYDVKM. The CDR3 is 18 residues long. Trimming removed 5 bases from V and 0 bases from J, with 20 bases in between. CDR3 sequence (DNA): TGTGCCAGCAGTACTGGACGGACTCGCGATAGCTCCTACAATGAGCAGTTCTTC. Translated, it gives CASSTGRTRDSSYNEQFF.

This CDR3 reads CASSIQMNTEAFF. For the CDR3, the DNA is TGCGCCAGCAGCATTCAGATGAACACTGAAGCTTTCTTT. V gene TRBV5-1 combines with J gene TRBJ1-1; no reliable D call. Germline V gene data show CDR1 as SGHRS and CDR2 as YFSETQ. This CDR3 has 13 amino acids. Trimming removed 4 bases from V and 0 bases from J, with 7 bases in between.

The genes are TRBV18 and TRBJ2-7; D uncertain. V was cut by 2 bases and J by 3 bases, with 11 bases left in between. The CDR3 extends over 14 amino acids. Germline V lookup: CDR1 KGHSH, CDR2 LQKENI. CDR3 in amino acids: CASSPSNTHYEQYV. The CDR3 DNA reads as TGTGCCAGCTCACCATCCAACACACACTACGAGCAGTACGTC.

This chain joins TRBV5-4 and TRBJ1-5; 8 bases are a match to TRBD1. Trimming took 4 bases from V and 7 from J; bases not matched to a gene: 7. The germline V gene encodes CDR1 SGHNT and CDR2 YYREEE (reference sequence). The CDR3 length is 14 residues. The CDR3 loop is CASSHDRGGQPQHF. The CDR3 region has the DNA TGTGCCAGCAGCCACGACAGGGGCGGGCAGCCCCAGCATTTT.

This clone has a handful of counts. The V and J genes are TRBV25-1 and TRBJ2-1; D is possibly TRBD1 (5 bases). This CDR3 is 14 amino acids long. Trimming shortened V by 0 bases and J by 4 bases, and 7 bases separated the two germline ends. From germline, CDR1 is MGHDK and CDR2 SYGVNS. CDR3 sequence (DNA): TGTGCCAGCAGTGAATACAAGGGGTACAATGAGCAGTTCTTC. Translated, it gives CASSEYKGYNEQFF.

The chain links TRBV27 to TRBJ1-2; weak D call: TRBD1 (6 bases). The CDR3 is 13 amino acids. Trimming removed 6 bases at V and 8 bases at J, with 16 bases between. From germline, CDR1 is MNHEY and CDR2 SMNVEV (reference sequence). The chain's CDR3 is CASSPASQGGYTF. The CDR3 coding sequence is TGTGCCAGCAGCCCGGCATCACAGGGAGGCTACACCTTC.

The chain combines TRBV28 with TRBJ2-3, with a weak D call TRBD1 (6 bases). The ends were cut back, 7 bases at V and 3 bases at J, with 11 bases in the middle. Per germline, CDR1 MDHEN and CDR2 SYDVKM. The CDR3 has 13 residues. CDR3 DNA: TGTGCCAGCACTTTGGGGGCTACAGATACGCAGTATTTT. Its translation: CASTLGATDTQYF.

The chain carries TRBV7-3 and TRBJ2-2, with TRBD1 as a possible D gene (5 bases). Germline V gene sequence: CDR1 SGHTA, CDR2 FQGTGA. V was cut by 5 bases and J by 1 base, with 14 bases left in between. CDR3 size: 16 residues. CDR3 loop: CASSPRGGENTGELFF. CDR3 nucleotide sequence: TGTGCCAGCAGCCCAAGGGGCGGAGAGAACACCGGGGAGCTGTTTTTT. Looking up the rest from reference TRBV7-3 and TRBJ2-2 gives the full variable domain: GAGVSQTPSNKVTEKGKYVELRCDPISGHTALYWYRQSLGQGPEFLIYFQGTGAADDSGLPNDRFFAVRPEGSVSTLKIQRTERGDSAVYLCASSPRGGENTGELFFGEGSRLTVL.

On this clone itself: The junction shows a germline mismatch at one end, possibly a read error. The V gene is TRBV12-5, the J gene TRBJ2-7; D gene unclear. The CDR3 loop spans 8 amino acids. Germline-derived CDR1 and CDR2 are LGHNT and FRNRAP. The DNA of the CDR3 is TGCCCCTTTTGCGAGCAGTACTTC. Translated, it gives CPFCEQYF.

This sequence joins TRBV29-1 and TRBJ2-3, with 7 bases lining up with TRBD2. The trim removed 6 bases at V and 2 bases at J, leaving 11 bases unmatched. CDR3 length: 15 amino acids. Germline V gene data show CDR1 as SQVTM and CDR2 as ANQGSEA. The CDR3 protein is CSVLGWGGPTDTQYF. The CDR3 nucleotides read TGCAGCGTACTGGGCTGGGGGGGACCCACAGATACGCAGTATTTT.

The genes are TRBV2 and TRBJ1-5; perhaps TRBD1 as D (5 bases). Germline V gives CDR1 SNHLY, CDR2 FYNNEI. The CDR3 consists of 13 residues. Between the trimmed V and J ends, which lost 6 bases and 4 bases, there was a span of 10 bases. For the CDR3, the DNA is TGTGCCAGCAGCCCGACAGAGAATCAGCCCCAGCATTTT. This encodes CASSPTENQPQHF. Variable domain in full (rest from reference TRBV2 and TRBJ1-5): EPEVTQTPSHQVTQMGQEVILRCVPISNHLYFYWYRQILGQKVEFLVSFYNNEISEKSEIFDDQFSVERPDGSNFTLKIRSTKLEDSAMYFCASSPTENQPQHFGDGTRLSIL.

This clone was seen only a few times. The rearrangement links TRBV18 to TRBJ2-5; tentatively, D is TRBD2 (6 bases). V gave up 1 base and J gave up 3 bases, with 12 bases separating them. CDR1 and CDR2 (germline): KGHSH, LQKENI. The CDR3 extends over 15 amino acids. Here the CDR3 reads CASSPRSGGEETQYF. CDR3 nucleotide sequence: TGTGCCAGCTCACCACGGTCCGGAGGGGAAGAGACCCAGTACTTC.

This clone showed up just a few times. V and J are TRBV5-1 and TRBJ2-1; the match to TRBD2 covers 11 bases. The CDR3 totals 16 residues. Germline trimming cut 0 bases from V and 4 bases from J; bases unmatched to any gene: 3. The germline gives CDR1 SGHRS, CDR2 YFSETQ. CDR3 sequence reads: CASSLGTSGRYNEQFF. The DNA of the CDR3 is TGCGCCAGCAGCTTGGGGACTAGCGGGCGTTACAATGAGCAGTTCTTC.

The rearrangement links TRBV5-1 to TRBJ2-3; possible D gene TRBD1, 6 bases. CDR1 SGHRS and CDR2 YFSETQ come from the germline V gene. The CDR3 is made up of 15 amino acids. Trimming shortened V by 5 bases and J by 3 bases, and 16 bases separated the two germline ends. CDR3 sequence (DNA): TGCGCCAGCAGAACAGGACAAACAGGGACAGATACGCAGTATTTT. Translated: CASRTGQTGTDTQYF. The whole variable domain, filled in from reference TRBV5-1 and TRBJ2-3, reads KAGVTQTPRYLIKTRGQQVTLSCSPISGHRSVSWYQQTPGQGLQFLFEYFSETQRNKGNFPGRFSGRQFSNSRSEMNVSTLELGDSALYLCASRTGQTGTDTQYFGPGTRLTVL.

V is TRBV15 and J is TRBJ2-5; D might be TRBD1 (5 bases). Germline assignment: CDR1 LNHNV and CDR2 YYDKDF (reference sequence). The CDR3 totals 13 residues. The germline V and J ends were trimmed by 5 bases and 4 bases, with 11 bases remaining between them. Here the CDR3 reads CATSSQGRETQYF. CDR3 bases: TGTGCCACCAGCTCTCAGGGTAGAGAGACCCAGTACTTC.

V is TRBV7-2 and J is TRBJ2-7; the D gene could be TRBD1 or TRBD2 (5 bases each). This CDR3 contains 13 residues. Germline lookup yields CDR1 SGHTA and CDR2 FQGNSA. Trimming pared 5 bases from V and 7 bases from J, leaving 15 bases between. This CDR3 reads CASSRDRTGEQYV. DNA of the CDR3: TGTGCCAGCAGCCGGGACCGGACGGGGGAGCAGTACGTC.

The chain uses TRBV4-1 and TRBJ2-1, with 13 bases identical to TRBD2. CDR1 is MGHRA, CDR2 YSYEKL, per germline. The CDR3 sequence is 18 residues long. The V and J ends lost 3 bases and 4 bases, in that order; junction bases with no gene match: 9. The CDR3 reads CASSHEGLAGVVYNEQFF. The CDR3 nucleotides are TGCGCCAGCAGCCACGAAGGACTAGCGGGAGTCGTGTACAATGAGCAGTTCTTC.

This rearrangement joins TRBV25-1 to TRBJ1-2; tentative D call: TRBD1 (6 bases). The CDR3 is 13 amino acids. Trimming removed 3 bases from V and 4 bases from J, with 9 bases in between. The V gene's germline CDR1 is MGHDK and CDR2 SYGVNS. Here the CDR3 DNA reads TGTGCCAGCAGTGAGGGAGGGGGCTATGGCTACACCTTC. Amino acid sequence: CASSEGGGYGYTF.

The gene calls are TRBV25-1 and TRBJ2-7; TRBD2 matches 7 bases. The CDR3 sequence is 12 residues long. V was pared by 6 bases and J by 6 bases, with 5 bases of the junction left unmatched. The germline CDR1 and CDR2 sequences are MGHDK and SYGVNS. CDR3 sequence (DNA): TGTGCCAGCAGCGGGACGGGGGGCGAGCAGTACGTC. Residues: CASSGTGGEQYV.